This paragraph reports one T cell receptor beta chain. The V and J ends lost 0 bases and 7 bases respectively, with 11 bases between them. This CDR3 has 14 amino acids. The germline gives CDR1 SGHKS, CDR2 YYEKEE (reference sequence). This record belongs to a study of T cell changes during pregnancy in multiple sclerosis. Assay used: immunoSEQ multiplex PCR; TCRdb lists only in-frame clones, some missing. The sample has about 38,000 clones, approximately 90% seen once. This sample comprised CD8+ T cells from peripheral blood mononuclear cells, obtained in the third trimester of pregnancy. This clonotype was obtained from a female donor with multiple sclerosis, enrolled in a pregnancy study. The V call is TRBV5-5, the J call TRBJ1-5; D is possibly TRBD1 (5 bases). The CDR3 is CASSLASGGQPQHF. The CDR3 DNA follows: TGTGCCAGCAGCTTGGCTTCGGGGGGGCAGCCCCAGCATTTT.